A single T cell receptor (beta chain) is shown here with its context. How the authors handled the data: Estimated nucleated cell counts came from reference gene primer amplification. Some clones are missing from TCRdb's copy, which holds only in-frame ones; the method was immunoSEQ multiplex PCR. The V and J calls and clone size come from that table; D and trimming were worked out from the DNA. The sample holds 50,000 to 65,000 clones, 88% seen once. This entry is derived from a study of blood T cell repertoires in COVID-19. Whole-study context: Sources were T cells, B-cell-depleted T cells, or PBMCs; the material itself was cDNA or gDNA.

Trimming cost V 6 bases and J 8 bases; bases outside gene matches: 10. Germline V CDR1 and CDR2: GTSNPN, SVGIG (reference sequence). The CDR3 extends over 13 amino acids. The sequencing input was peripheral blood. The receptor's source is a man in his fifties with active COVID-19. V gene TRBV30 combines with J gene TRBJ1-2, with 9 bases fitting TRBD1. The CDR3 region is CACTPGQGNGYTF. In DNA form, the CDR3 reads TGTGCCTGTACCCCGGGACAGGGAAACGGCTACACCTTC.